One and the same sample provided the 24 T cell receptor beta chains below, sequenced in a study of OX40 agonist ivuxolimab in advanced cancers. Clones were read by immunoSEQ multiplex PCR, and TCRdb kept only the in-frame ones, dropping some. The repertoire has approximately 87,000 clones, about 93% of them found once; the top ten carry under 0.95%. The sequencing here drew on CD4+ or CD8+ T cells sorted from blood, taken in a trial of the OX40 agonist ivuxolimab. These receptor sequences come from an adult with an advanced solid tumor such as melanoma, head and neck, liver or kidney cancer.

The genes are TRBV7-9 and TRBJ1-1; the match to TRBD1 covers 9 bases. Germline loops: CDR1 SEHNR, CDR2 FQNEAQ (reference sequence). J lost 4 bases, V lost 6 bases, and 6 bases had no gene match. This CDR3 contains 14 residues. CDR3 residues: CASSLGQGATEAFF. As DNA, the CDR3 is TGTGCCAGCAGTCTGGGACAGGGTGCCACTGAAGCTTTCTTT. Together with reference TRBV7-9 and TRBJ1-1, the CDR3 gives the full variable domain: DTGVSQNPRHKITKRGQNVTFRCDPISEHNRLYWYRQTLGQGPEFLTYFQNEAQLEKSRLLSDRFSAERPKGSFSTLEIQRTEQGDSAMYLCASSLGQGATEAFFGQGTRLTVV.

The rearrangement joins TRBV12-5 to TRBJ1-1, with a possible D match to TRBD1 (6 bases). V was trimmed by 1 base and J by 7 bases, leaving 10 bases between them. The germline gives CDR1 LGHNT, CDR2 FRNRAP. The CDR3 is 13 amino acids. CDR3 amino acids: CASGLAGGLEAFF. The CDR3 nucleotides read TGTGCTAGTGGTTTGGCCGGGGGGCTTGAAGCTTTCTTT.

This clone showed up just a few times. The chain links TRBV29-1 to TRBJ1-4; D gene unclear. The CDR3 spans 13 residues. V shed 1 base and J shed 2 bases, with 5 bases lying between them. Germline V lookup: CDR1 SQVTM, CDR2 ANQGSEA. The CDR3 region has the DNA TGCAGCGTTGAAGGGGGTACTAATGAAAAACTGTTTTTT. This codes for CSVEGGTNEKLFF.

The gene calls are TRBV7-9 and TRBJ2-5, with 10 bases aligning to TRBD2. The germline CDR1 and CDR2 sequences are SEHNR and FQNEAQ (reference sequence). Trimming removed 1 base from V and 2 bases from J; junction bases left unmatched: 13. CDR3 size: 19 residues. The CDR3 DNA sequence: TGTGCCAGCAGCTTAGGAAGATCTAGCGGGGGCAACCTACAAGAGACCCAGTACTTC. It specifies CASSLGRSSGGNLQETQYF.

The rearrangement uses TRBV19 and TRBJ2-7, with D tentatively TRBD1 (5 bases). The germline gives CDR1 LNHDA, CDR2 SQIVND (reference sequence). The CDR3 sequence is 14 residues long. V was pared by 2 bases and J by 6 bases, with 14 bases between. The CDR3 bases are TGTGCCAGTAGTATACAGGGTGTGCGTAGCGAGCAGTACTTC. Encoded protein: CASSIQGVRSEQYF.

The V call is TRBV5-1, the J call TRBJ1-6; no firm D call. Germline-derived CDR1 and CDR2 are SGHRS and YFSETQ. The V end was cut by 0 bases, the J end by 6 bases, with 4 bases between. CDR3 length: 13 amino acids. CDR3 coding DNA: TGCGCCAGCAGCTTGGACTTTAATTCACCCCTCCACTTT. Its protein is CASSLDFNSPLHF.

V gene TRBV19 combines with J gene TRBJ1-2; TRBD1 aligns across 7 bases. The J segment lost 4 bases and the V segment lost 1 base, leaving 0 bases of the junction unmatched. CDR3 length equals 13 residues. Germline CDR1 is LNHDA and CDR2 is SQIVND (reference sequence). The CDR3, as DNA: TGTGCCAGTAGTATAGGACAGGGCTATGGCTACACCTTC. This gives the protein CASSIGQGYGYTF.

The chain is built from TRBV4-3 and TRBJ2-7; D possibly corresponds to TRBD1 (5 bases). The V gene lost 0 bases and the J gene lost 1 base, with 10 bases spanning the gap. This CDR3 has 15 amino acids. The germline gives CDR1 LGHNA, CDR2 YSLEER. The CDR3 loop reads CASSQEGQVSYEQYF. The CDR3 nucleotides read TGCGCCAGCAGCCAAGAGGGGCAGGTGTCCTACGAGCAGTACTTC.

The CDR3, as DNA: TGTGCCTGGAGTGAGGGGGAGGCTGAAGCTTTCTTT. It is translated as CAWSEGEAEAFF. V is TRBV30 and J is TRBJ1-1; the D gene is possibly TRBD1 (6 bases). The CDR3 spans 12 residues. V was shortened by 1 base and J by 6 bases, with 9 bases between the two germline ends. Per the germline V gene, CDR1 is GTSNPN and CDR2 is SVGIG (reference sequence).

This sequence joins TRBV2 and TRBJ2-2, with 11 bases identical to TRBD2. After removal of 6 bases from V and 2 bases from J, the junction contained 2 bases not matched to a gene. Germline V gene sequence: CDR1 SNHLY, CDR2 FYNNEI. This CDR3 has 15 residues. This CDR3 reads CASRGLAVNTGELFF. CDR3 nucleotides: TGTGCCAGCAGGGGACTAGCGGTTAACACCGGGGAGCTGTTTTTT.

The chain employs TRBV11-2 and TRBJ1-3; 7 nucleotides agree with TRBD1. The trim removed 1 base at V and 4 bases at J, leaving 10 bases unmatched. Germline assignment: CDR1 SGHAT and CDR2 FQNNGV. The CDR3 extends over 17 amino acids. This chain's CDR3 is CASSLGQRGPAGNTIYF. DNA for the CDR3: TGTGCCAGCAGCTTAGGCCAGAGGGGGCCGGCCGGAAACACCATATATTTT.

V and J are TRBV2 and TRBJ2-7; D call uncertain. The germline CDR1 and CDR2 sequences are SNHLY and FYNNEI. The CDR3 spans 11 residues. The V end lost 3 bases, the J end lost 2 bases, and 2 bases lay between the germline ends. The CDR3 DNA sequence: TGTGCCAGCAGTGAGACCTACGAGCAGTACTTC. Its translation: CASSETYEQYF.

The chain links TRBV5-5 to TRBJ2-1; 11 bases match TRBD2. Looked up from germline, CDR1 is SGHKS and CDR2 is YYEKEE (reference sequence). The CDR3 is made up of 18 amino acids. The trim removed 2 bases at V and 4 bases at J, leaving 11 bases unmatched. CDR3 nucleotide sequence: TGTGCCAGCAGCTTTCTAGCGGGAGGCCCGGGTAGATACAATGAGCAGTTCTTC. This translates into CASSFLAGGPGRYNEQFF.

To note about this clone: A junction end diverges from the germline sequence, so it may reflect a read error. CDR3 region: CASSLGLNQPQHF. Written as DNA, the CDR3 is TGTGCCAGCAGCTTGGGTCTGAATCAGCCCCAGCATTTT. This chain connects TRBV5-1 to TRBJ1-5; D gene unclear. This CDR3 comprises 13 residues. In germline, CDR1 is SGHRS, CDR2 YFSETQ.

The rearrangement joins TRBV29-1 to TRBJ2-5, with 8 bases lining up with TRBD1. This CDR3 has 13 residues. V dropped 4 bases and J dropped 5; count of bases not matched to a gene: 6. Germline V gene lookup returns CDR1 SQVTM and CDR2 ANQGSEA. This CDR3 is CSVGRGRGETQYF. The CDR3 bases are TGCAGCGTTGGCAGGGGGCGCGGGGAGACCCAGTACTTC.

As DNA, the CDR3 is TGTGCCAGCAGCGGGGCAGAGACCCAGTACTTC. It specifies CASSGAETQYF. The chain employs TRBV25-1 and TRBJ2-5, with D possibly called TRBD1 or TRBD2 (5 bases each). The CDR3 totals 11 residues. Germline CDR1 and CDR2: MGHDK and SYGVNS. Trimming pared 6 bases from V and 4 bases from J, leaving 6 bases between.

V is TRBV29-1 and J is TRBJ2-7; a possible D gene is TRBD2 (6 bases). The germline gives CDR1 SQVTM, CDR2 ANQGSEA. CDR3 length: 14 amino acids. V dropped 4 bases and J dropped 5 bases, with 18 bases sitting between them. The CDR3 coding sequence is TGCAGCGTTGCCAGACTAGAAGTGGTCCACGAGCAGTACTTC. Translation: CSVARLEVVHEQYF.

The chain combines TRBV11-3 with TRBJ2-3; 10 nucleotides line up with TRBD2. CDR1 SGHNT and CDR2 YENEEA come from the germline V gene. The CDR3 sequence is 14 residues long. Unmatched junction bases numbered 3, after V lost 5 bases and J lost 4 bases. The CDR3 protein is CASSLGLAPDTQYF. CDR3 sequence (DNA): TGTGCCAGCAGCCTGGGACTAGCGCCAGATACGCAGTATTTT.

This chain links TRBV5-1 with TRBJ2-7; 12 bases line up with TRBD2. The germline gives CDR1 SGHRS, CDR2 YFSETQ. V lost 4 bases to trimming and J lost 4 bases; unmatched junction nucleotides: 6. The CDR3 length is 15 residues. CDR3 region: CASSTRLAGAYEQYF. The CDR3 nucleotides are TGCGCCAGCAGCACCCGACTAGCGGGAGCGTACGAGCAGTACTTC.

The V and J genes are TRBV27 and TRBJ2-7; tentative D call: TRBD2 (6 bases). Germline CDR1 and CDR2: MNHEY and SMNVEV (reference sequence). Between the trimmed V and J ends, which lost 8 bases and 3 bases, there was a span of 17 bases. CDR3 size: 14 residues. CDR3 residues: CASGRPAGNYEQYF. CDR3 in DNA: TGTGCCAGCGGCCGACCAGCGGGTAACTACGAGCAGTACTTC.

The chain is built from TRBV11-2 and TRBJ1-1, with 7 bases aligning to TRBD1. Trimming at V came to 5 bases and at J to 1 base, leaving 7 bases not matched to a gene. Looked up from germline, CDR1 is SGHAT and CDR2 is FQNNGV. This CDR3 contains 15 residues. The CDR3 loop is CASSHTGVPNTEAFF. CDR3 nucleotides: TGTGCCAGCAGCCATACAGGGGTCCCGAACACTGAAGCTTTCTTT.

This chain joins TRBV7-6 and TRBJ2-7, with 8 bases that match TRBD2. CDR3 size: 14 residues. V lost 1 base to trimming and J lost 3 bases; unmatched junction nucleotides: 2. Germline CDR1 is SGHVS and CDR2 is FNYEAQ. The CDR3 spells CASSLGGTSYEQYF. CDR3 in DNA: TGTGCCAGCAGCTTAGGGGGGACTAGCTACGAGCAGTACTTC. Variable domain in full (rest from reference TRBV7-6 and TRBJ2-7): GAGVSQSPRYKVTKRGQDVALRCDPISGHVSLYWYRQALGQGPEFLTYFNYEAQQDKSGLPNDRFSAERPEGSISTLTIQRTEQRDSAMYRCASSLGGTSYEQYFGPGTRLTVT.

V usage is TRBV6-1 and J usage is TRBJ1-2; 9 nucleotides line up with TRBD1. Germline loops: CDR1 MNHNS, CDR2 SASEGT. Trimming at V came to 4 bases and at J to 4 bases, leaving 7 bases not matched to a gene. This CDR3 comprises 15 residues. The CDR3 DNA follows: TGTGCCAGCAGTGGGTTCGGGACAGGGCCCTATGGCTACACCTTC. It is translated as CASSGFGTGPYGYTF.

The CDR3 here is CASSLGGTASGNTIYF. The DNA for the CDR3 is TGTGCCAGCAGCTTAGGAGGGACAGCCTCTGGAAACACCATATATTTT. The chain uses TRBV7-3 and TRBJ1-3; TRBD1 matches at 7 bases. The germline V gene encodes CDR1 SGHTA and CDR2 FQGTGA. Trimming took 2 bases from V and 0 from J; bases not matched to a gene: 4. The CDR3 is made up of 16 amino acids.